Listed below are T cell receptor beta chains from one sample, sequenced in a study of cytotoxic CD8 clonotypes in ibrutinib-treated CLL. The assay was immunoSEQ multiplex PCR, and TCRdb's table has in-frame clones only and misses some. The sample has some 98,000 clones, 60% to 80% seen once. Specimen: PBMCs, collected after 12 months of ibrutinib treatment. These receptors all come from a human donor with chronic lymphocytic leukemia. CDR3s include the opening cysteine and the closing phenylalanine or tryptophan. D genes are given only for firm matches. Not every row has a clone size; where given, it reads once, few, many or a size class.

TRBJ1-1	few	-	TRBV16	TGTGCCAGCAGCCTGCAGTACACTGAAGCTTTCTTT	CASSLQYTEAFF
TRBJ1-5	-	TRBD1	TRBV19	TGTGCCAGTAGTACCCGGGACAGGGAGGAATATTTT	CASSTRDREEYF
TRBJ2-3	few	-	TRBV7-2	TGTGCCAGCAGCCTAGGGACAGATACGCAGTATTTT	CASSLGTDTQYF
TRBJ2-3	-	TRBD2	TRBV7-9	TGTGCCAGCAGCCCCCCTAGCGGGGATCGCACAGATACGCAGTATTTT	CASSPPSGDRTDTQYF
TRBJ1-6	-	-	TRBV6-6	TGTGCCAGCAGTTACGACTACGAGGCAAATTCACCCCTCCACTTT	CASSYDYEANSPLHF
TRBJ2-7	few	-	TRBV5-6	TGTGCCAGCAGCTTGTTTTTAATGGAGCAGTACTTC	CASSLFLMEQYF
TRBJ1-5	-	TRBD1	TRBV28	TGTGCCAGCAGTCTGTCGACAGGGAATGGTCAGCCCCAGCATTTT	CASSLSTGNGQPQHF
TRBJ2-2	-	-	TRBV4-3	TGCGCCAGCAGCCAAGAAATAACCTCAACGAACACCGGGGAGCTGTTTTTT	CASSQEITSTNTGELFF
TRBJ1-3	-	-	TRBV7-6	TGTGCCAGCAGCTTAGGTTCGGCGGGCTCTGGAAACACCATATATTTT	CASSLGSAGSGNTIYF
TRBJ2-5	-	TRBD2	TRBV6-5	TGTGCCAGCAGTTACTCGTCCGGGACTACCCAAGAGACCCAGTACTTC	CASSYSSGTTQETQYF
TRBJ1-5	-	-	TRBV30	TGTGCCTGGAGTGAAGAGGGCAGGAGACATCAGCCCCAGCATTTT	CAWSEEGRRHQPQHF
TRBJ2-5	-	TRBD1	TRBV30	TGTGCCTGGACCCCTCCCCAGGGGGCCAGAGAGACCCAGTACTTC	CAWTPPQGARETQYF
TRBJ2-7	once	TRBD1	TRBV25-1	TGTGCCAGCAGGGGACAGGGGGCGGCCTACGAGCAGTACTTC	CASRGQGAAYEQYF
TRBJ2-5	once	TRBD1	TRBV30	TGTGCCTGGAGTCCCAGGCGGACAGGGTTTGGAGAGACCCAGTACTTC	CAWSPRRTGFGETQYF
TRBJ2-5	-	-	TRBV6-5	TGTGCCAGCAGTTACCGAGGGTTCAGTGACGAGACCCAGTACTTC	CASSYRGFSDETQYF
TRBJ2-1	-	-	TRBV4-1	TGCGCCAGCAGCCAACCTATTAGCCTCAATGAGCAGTTCTTC	CASSQPISLNEQFF
TRBJ2-3	many	TRBD2	TRBV5-1	TGCGCCAGCAGCGTCGGGGGGGCCTCAGATACGCAGTATTTT	CASSVGGASDTQYF
TRBJ1-5	-	TRBD1	TRBV5-5	TGTGCCAGCAGCTTTTTTGACAGGGGGCCCAGGCAGCCCCAGCATTTT	CASSFFDRGPRQPQHF
TRBJ2-1	-	-	TRBV7-8	TGTGCCAGCAGCTTCCAGGGGGGGCCTCAGTTCTTC	CASSFQGGPQFF
TRBJ2-2	-	TRBD2	TRBV6-1	TGTGCCAGCCGGGGGGGAGTCAACACCGGGGAGCTGTTTTTT	CASRGGVNTGELFF
TRBJ2-7	-	TRBD1	TRBV30	TGTGCCTGGAGTGTACGGACAGGCTCCTACGAGCAGTACTTC	CAWSVRTGSYEQYF
TRBJ1-2	few	TRBD1	TRBV4-1	TGCGCCAGCAGCCAAGATCAGGGGGGAGCGAACTATGGCTACACCTTC	CASSQDQGGANYGYTF
TRBJ2-3	-	TRBD1	TRBV6-5	TGTGCCAGCAGTTACTCCCTGGGACAGGGGACAGATACGCAGTATTTT	CASSYSLGQGTDTQYF
TRBJ1-5	-	-	TRBV5-4	TGTGCCAGCTCGCGCGACAGAGAAAATCAGCCCCAGCATTTT	CASSRDRENQPQHF
TRBJ2-7	-	-	TRBV5-1	TGCGCCAGCAGCCCCCTACCCGCCGGGAGCATTTACGAGCAGTACTTC	CASSPLPAGSIYEQYF
TRBJ2-2	-	-	TRBV5-1	TGCGCCAGCAGCTTAGGGAGTTCAGGGGTCACCGGGGAGCTGTTTTTT	CASSLGSSGVTGELFF
TRBJ1-1	-	-	TRBV29-1	TGCAGCGTTGATAAGGGTTCCGGGGCTGAAGCTTTCTTT	CSVDKGSGAEAFF
TRBJ2-5	-	TRBD1	TRBV10-2	TGCGCCAGCTGGGACAGGGGGCAAGAGACCCAGTACTTC	CASWDRGQETQYF
TRBJ2-1	-	TRBD2	TRBV9	TGTGCCAGCAGCGTCGTCTCCGGCGCGGGGGGCTATGAGCAGTTCTTC	CASSVVSGAGGYEQFF
TRBJ2-2	-	-	TRBV5-1	TGCGCCAGCAGCTTGGGGGCAGGGGTTACCGGGGAGCTGTTTTTT	CASSLGAGVTGELFF
TRBJ2-5	-	-	TRBV20-1	TGCAGTGCTACCCAAGAGACCCAGTACTTC	CSATQETQYF
TRBJ2-7	-	-	TRBV29-1	TGCAGCGTTACAGTCTTGGGGTACGAGCAGTACTTC	CSVTVLGYEQYF
TRBJ1-6	-	TRBD1	TRBV6-1	TGTGCCAGCAGGAGGGACAGGGATAATTCACCCCTCCACTTT	CASRRDRDNSPLHF
TRBJ1-3	-	-	TRBV30	TGTGCCTGGGCGTCTGGAAACACCATATATTTT	CAWASGNTIYF
TRBJ1-1	-	TRBD1	TRBV10-1	TGCGCCAGCAGGCGAGGGGGCATGGACACTGAAGCTTTCTTT	CASRRGGMDTEAFF
TRBJ2-7	-	-	TRBV29-1	TGCAGCGTTGAAGGGGGCCACGAGCAGTACTTC	CSVEGGHEQYF
TRBJ2-6	few	-	TRBV19	TGTGCCAGTAGTACCCAACATTCAAGCACTGGGGCCAACGTCCTGACTTTC	CASSTQHSSTGANVLTF
TRBJ2-6	-	-	TRBV5-1	TGCGCCAGCAGCCCGCCTCTCCTCGATGGGGCCAACGTCCTGACTTTC	CASSPPLLDGANVLTF
TRBJ2-5	-	-	TRBV30	TGTGCCTGGAGTGGGGTAACGCAGGGGACAACCCAGTACTTC	CAWSGVTQGTTQYF
TRBJ1-6	few	-	TRBV5-4	TGTGCCAGCCGAGTGGCGGGTAATTCACCCCTCCACTTT	CASRVAGNSPLHF
TRBJ2-2	few	-	TRBV5-4	TGTGCCAGCAGCTTAGGACGGGGGTGGAGCACCGGGGAGCTGTTTTTT	CASSLGRGWSTGELFF
TRBJ2-7	-	-	TRBV4-3	TGCGCCAGCAGCCAAGACCCATGGGGGGACGAGCAGTACTTC	CASSQDPWGDEQYF
TRBJ1-2	-	-	TRBV2	TGTGCCAGCAGTGGGGAAGGGCATGGCTACACCTTC	CASSGEGHGYTF
TRBJ2-5	-	TRBD2	TRBV7-2	TGTGCCAGCAGCCTCTATAGCGGGCCCCAAGAGACCCAGTACTTC	CASSLYSGPQETQYF
TRBJ1-6	-	-	TRBV14	TGTGCCAGCAGCCAGTTACAGTCGCAATCACCCCTCCACTTT	CASSQLQSQSPLHF
TRBJ2-1	few	-	TRBV5-8	TGTGCCAGCAGCGCGGGTGCCCCGGGGGCCCACAATGAGCAGTTCTTC	CASSAGAPGAHNEQFF
TRBJ2-3	-	TRBD2	TRBV7-8	TGTGCCAGCAGACTGAAGCGGGGGACAAGCACAGATACGCAGTATTTT	CASRLKRGTSTDTQYF
TRBJ2-1	-	TRBD1	TRBV30	TGTGCCTGGAGCTTCTTGGGACAGAATAACAATGAGCAGTTCTTC	CAWSFLGQNNNEQFF
TRBJ2-7	once	-	TRBV21-1	TGTGCCAGCAGCCCAAACAGGGATTCCTACGAGCAGTACTTC	CASSPNRDSYEQYF
TRBJ1-5	-	TRBD1	TRBV5-5	TGTGCCAGCAGCTTGACAGGGGGCAACAATCAGCCCCAGCATTTT	CASSLTGGNNQPQHF
TRBJ2-3	-	TRBD1	TRBV7-9	TGTGCCAGCAGCTCAAGGACAGGGTACACAGATACGCAGTATTTT	CASSSRTGYTDTQYF